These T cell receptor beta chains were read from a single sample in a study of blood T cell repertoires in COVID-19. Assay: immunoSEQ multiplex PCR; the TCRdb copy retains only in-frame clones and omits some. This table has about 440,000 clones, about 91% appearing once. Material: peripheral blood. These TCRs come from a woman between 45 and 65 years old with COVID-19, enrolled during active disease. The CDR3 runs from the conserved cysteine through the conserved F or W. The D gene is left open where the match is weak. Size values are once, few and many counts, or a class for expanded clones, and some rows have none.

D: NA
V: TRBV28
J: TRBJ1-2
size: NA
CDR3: CASKADYGYTF
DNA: TGTGCCAGCAAAGCGGACTATGGCTACACCTTC

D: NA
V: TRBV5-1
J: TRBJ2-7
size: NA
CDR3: CASSLDHSSREQYF
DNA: TGCGCCAGCAGCTTGGATCACAGTTCTCGCGAGCAGTACTTC

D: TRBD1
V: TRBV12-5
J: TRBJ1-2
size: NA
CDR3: CASGAVTGGDGYTF
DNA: TGTGCTAGTGGCGCCGTTACAGGGGGCGATGGCTACACCTTC

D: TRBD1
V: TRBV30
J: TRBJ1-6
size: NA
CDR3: CACGRDRVDSPLHF
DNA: TGTGCCTGTGGCCGGGACAGGGTCGATTCACCCCTCCACTTT

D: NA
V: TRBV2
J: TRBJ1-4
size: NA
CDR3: CASKRGGSKYEKLFF
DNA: TGTGCCAGCAAACGGGGAGGAAGTAAATATGAAAAACTGTTTTTT

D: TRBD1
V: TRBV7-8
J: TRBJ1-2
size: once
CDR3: CASSPLRGGGYTF
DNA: TGTGCCAGCAGCCCTCTGAGAGGGGGCGGCTACACCTTC

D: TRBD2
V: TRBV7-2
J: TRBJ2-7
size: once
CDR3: CASSLRATSGTSYEQYF
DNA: TGTGCCAGCAGCTTACGCGCGACTAGCGGTACCTCCTACGAGCAGTACTTC

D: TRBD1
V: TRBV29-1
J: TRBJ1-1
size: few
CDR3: CSVPDRVKNTEAFF
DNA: TGCAGCGTTCCTGACAGGGTGAAGAACACTGAAGCTTTCTTT

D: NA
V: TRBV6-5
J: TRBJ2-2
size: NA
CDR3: CASTRRTGEAGELFF
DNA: TGTGCCAGCACTAGGCGAACAGGGGAGGCCGGGGAGCTGTTTTTT

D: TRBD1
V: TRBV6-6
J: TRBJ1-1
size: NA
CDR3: CASSYSSDRGYTEAFF
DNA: TGTGCCAGCAGTTACTCGTCGGACAGGGGATACACTGAAGCTTTCTTT

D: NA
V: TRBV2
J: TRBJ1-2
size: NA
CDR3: CASSERGGTPNYGYTF
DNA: TGTGCCAGCAGTGAGAGGGGGGGAACACCAAACTATGGCTACACCTTC

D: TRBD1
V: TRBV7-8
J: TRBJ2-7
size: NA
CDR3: CASSLKVTGDYEQYF
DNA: TGTGCCAGCAGCTTAAAAGTGACAGGGGACTACGAGCAGTACTTC

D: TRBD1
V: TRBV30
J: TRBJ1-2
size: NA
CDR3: CAWKGGGDYGYTF
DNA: TGTGCCTGGAAAGGAGGGGGCGACTATGGCTACACCTTC

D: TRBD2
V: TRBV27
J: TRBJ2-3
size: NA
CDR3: CASSFAGGGGDTQYF
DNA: TGTGCCAGCAGTTTCGCGGGGGGCGGGGGAGATACGCAGTATTTT

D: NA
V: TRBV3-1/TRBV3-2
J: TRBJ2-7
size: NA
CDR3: CASSLLRDEQYF
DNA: TGTGCCAGCAGTCTACTCCGGGACGAGCAGTACTTC

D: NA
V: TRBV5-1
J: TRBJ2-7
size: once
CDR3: CASSGGTGTYEQYF
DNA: TGCGCCAGCAGCGGGGGAACAGGGACCTACGAGCAGTACTTC

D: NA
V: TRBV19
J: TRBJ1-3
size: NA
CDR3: CASSIISVPGNTIYF
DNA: TGTGCCAGTAGTATTATCTCCGTCCCTGGAAACACCATATATTTT

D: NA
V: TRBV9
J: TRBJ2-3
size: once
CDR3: CASSPRWGTPTDTQYF
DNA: TGTGCCAGCAGCCCTAGGTGGGGGACACCCACAGATACGCAGTATTTT

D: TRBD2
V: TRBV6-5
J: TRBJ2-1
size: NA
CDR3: CASRQRGGLDEQFF
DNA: TGTGCCAGCAGACAGCGGGGGGGCCTCGATGAGCAGTTCTTC

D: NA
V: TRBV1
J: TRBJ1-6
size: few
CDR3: CTSSPTPLRGAYNSPLHF
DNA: TGCACCAGCAGCCCTACTCCCTTGCGGGGTGCTTATAATTCACCCCTCCACTTT

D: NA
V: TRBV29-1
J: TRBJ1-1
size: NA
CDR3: CSVEKHPGVAEAFF
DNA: TGCAGCGTTGAAAAGCATCCGGGGGTCGCTGAAGCTTTCTTT

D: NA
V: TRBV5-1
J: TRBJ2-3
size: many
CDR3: CASSERTDTQYF
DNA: TGCGCCAGCAGCGAACGGACAGATACGCAGTATTTT

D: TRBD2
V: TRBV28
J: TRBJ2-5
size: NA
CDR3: CASSAGLAGGMYQETQYF
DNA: TGTGCCAGCAGTGCCGGACTAGCGGGGGGGATGTACCAAGAGACCCAGTACTTC

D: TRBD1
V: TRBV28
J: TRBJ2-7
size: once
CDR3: CASSYDRASTYEQYF
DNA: TGTGCCAGCAGCTACGACAGGGCAAGCACCTACGAGCAGTACTTC

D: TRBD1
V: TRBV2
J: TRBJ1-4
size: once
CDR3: CASREDRGHFVGEKLFF
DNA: TGTGCCAGCAGAGAGGACAGGGGTCACTTCGTTGGGGAAAAACTGTTTTTT

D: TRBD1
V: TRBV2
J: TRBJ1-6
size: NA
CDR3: CASSRDRTSSYNSPLHF
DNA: TGTGCCAGCAGTCGGGACAGGACCAGCTCCTATAATTCACCCCTCCACTTT

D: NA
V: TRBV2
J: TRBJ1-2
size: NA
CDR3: CAILGGEGGYGYTF
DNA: TGTGCCATCCTAGGGGGGGAAGGTGGCTATGGCTACACCTTC